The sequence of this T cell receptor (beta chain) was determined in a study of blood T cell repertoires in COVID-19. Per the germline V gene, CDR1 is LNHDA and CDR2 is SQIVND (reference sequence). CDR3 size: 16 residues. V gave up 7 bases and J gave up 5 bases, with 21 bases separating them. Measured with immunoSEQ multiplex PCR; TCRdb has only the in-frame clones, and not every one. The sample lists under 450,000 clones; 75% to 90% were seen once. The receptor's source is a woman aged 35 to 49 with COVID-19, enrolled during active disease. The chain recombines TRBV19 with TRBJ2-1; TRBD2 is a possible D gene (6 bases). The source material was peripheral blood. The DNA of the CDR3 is TGTGCCAGTACCCACGGGAGCCTATTCCGGAACAATGAGCAGTTCTTC. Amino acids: CASTHGSLFRNNEQFF.